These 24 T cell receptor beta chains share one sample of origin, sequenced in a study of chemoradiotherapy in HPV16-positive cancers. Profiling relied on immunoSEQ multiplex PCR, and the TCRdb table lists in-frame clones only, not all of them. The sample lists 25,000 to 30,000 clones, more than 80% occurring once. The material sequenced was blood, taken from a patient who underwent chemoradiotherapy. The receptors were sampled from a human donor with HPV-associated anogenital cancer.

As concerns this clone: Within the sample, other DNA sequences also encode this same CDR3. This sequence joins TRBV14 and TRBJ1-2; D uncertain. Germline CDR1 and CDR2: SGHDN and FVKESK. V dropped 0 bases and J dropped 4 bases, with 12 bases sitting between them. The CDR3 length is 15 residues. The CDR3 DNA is TGTGCCAGCAGCCAAGAGGTCTGGACTAGCTATGGCTACACCTTC. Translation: CASSQEVWTSYGYTF.

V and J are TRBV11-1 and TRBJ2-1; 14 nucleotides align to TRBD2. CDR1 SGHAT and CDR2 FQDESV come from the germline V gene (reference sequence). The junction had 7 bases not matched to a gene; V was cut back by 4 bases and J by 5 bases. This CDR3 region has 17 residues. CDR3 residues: CASSSETSGGVNNEQFF. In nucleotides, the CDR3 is TGTGCCAGCAGCTCTGAGACTAGCGGGGGGGTCAACAATGAGCAGTTCTTC.

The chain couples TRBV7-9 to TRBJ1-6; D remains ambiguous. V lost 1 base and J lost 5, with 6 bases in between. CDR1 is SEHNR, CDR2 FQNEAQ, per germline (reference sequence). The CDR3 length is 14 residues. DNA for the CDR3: TGTGCCAGCAGCTTAGGACAAGATAATTCACCCCTCCACTTT. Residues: CASSLGQDNSPLHF.

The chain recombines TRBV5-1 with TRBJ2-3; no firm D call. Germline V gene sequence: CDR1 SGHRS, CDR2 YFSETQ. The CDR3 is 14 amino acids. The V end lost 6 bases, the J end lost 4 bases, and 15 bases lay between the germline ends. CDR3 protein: CASIQDGNSDTQYF. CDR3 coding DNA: TGCGCCAGCATCCAGGATGGTAATTCAGATACGCAGTATTTT.

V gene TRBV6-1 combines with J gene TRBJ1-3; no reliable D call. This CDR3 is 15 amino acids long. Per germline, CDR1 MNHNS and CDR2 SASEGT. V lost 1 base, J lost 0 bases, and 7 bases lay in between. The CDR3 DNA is TGTGCCAGCAGTGAAGATCTCAACTCTGGAAACACCATATATTTT. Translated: CASSEDLNSGNTIYF.

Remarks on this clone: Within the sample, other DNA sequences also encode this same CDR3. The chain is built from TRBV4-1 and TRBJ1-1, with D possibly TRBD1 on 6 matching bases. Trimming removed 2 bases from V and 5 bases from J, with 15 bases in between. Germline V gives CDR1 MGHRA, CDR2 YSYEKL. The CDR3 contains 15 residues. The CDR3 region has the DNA TGCGCCAGCAGCCAATTGGACAGATTTAATACTGAAGCTTTCTTT. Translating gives CASSQLDRFNTEAFF.

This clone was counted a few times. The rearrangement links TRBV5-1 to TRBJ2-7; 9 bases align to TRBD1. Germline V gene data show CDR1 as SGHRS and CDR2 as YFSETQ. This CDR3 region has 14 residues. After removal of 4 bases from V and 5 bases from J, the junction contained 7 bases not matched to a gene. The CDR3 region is CASSPGQGYNEQYF. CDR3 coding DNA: TGCGCCAGCAGCCCGGGACAGGGCTACAACGAGCAGTACTTC.

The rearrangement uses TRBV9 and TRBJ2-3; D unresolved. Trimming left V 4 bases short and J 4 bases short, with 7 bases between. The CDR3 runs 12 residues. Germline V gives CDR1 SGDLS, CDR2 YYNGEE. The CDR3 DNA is TGTGCCAGCAGCCCGACGGCAGATACGCAGTATTTT. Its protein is CASSPTADTQYF.

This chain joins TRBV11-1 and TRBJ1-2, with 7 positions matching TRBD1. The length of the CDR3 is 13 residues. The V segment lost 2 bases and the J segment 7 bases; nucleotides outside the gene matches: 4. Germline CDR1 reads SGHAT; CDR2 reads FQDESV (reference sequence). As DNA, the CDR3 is TGTGCCAGCAGCTTAAGGGACAGTCGTGGCTACACCTTC. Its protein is CASSLRDSRGYTF.

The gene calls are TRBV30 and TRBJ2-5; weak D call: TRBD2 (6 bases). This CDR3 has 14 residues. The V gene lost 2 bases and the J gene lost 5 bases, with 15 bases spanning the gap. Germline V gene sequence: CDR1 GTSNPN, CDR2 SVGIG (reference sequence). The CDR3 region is CAWSKGLSVETQYF. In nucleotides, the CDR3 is TGTGCCTGGAGTAAGGGACTGTCCGTGGAGACCCAGTACTTC.

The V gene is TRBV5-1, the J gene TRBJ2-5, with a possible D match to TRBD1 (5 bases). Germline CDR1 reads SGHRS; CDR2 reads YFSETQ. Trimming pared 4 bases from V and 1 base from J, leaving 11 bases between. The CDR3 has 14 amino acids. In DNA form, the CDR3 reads TGCGCCAGCAGCCGCGACAGCACCCAAGAGACCCAGTACTTC. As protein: CASSRDSTQETQYF.

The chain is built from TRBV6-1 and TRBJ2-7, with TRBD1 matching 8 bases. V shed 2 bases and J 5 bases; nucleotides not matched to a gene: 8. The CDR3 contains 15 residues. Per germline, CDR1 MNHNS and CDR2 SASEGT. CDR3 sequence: CASSESRQGADEQYF. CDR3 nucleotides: TGTGCCAGCAGTGAATCCCGGCAGGGGGCCGACGAGCAGTACTTC.

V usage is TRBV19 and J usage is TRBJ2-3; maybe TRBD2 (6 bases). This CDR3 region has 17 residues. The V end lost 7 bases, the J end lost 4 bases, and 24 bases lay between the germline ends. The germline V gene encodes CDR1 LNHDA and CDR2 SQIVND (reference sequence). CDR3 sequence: CASTRRGRIEYPDTQYF. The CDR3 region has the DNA TGTGCCAGTACTCGGAGGGGACGGATTGAGTATCCAGATACGCAGTATTTT. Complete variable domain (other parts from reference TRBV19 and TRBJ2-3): DGGITQSPKYLFRKEGQNVTLSCEQNLNHDAMYWYRQDPGQGLRLIYYSQIVNDFQKGDIAEGYSVSREKKESFPLTVTSAQKNPTAFYLCASTRRGRIEYPDTQYFGPGTRLTVL.

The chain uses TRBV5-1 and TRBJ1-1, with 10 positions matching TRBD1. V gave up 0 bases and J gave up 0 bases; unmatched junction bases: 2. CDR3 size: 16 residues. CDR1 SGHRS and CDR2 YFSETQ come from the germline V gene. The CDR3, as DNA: TGCGCCAGCAGCTTGGGACAGGGGGCGCTGAACACTGAAGCTTTCTTT. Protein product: CASSLGQGALNTEAFF.

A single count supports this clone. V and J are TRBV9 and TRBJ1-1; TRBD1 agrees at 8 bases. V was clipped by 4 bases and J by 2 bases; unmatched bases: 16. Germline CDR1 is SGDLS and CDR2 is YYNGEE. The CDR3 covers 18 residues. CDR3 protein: CASSPNIGQGALNTEAFF. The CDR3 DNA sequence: TGTGCCAGCAGCCCCAATATAGGACAGGGAGCTCTAAACACTGAAGCTTTCTTT.

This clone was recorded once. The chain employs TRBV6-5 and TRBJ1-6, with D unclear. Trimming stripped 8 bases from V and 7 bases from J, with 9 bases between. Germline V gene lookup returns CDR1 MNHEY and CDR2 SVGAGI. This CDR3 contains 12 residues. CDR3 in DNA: TGTGCCAGCGGTTGGCCAAATTCACCCCTCCACTTT. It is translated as CASGWPNSPLHF.

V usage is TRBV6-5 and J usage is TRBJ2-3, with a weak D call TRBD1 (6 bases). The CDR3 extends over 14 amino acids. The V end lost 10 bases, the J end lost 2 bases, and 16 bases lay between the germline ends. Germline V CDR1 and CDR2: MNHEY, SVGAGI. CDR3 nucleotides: TGTGCCACCCAGGGGCGGCCCCCCACAGATACGCAGTATTTT. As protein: CATQGRPPTDTQYF.

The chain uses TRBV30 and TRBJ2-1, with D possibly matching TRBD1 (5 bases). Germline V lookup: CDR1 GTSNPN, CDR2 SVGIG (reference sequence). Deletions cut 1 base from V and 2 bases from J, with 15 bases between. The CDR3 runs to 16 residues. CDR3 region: CAWSAYGSGPYNEQFF. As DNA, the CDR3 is TGTGCCTGGAGTGCCTATGGGTCAGGGCCCTACAATGAGCAGTTCTTC.

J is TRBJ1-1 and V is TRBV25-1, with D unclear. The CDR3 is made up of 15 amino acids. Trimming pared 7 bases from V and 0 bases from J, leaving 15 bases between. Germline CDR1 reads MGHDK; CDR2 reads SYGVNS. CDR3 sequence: CASMMQRGMNTEAFF. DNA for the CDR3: TGTGCCAGCATGATGCAGCGAGGAATGAACACTGAAGCTTTCTTT.

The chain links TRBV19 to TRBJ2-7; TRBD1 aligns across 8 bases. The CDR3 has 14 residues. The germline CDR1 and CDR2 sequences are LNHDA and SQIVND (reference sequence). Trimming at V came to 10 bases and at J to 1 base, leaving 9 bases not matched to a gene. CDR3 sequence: CATRPGQDSYEQYF. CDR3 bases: TGTGCCACCAGACCGGGACAGGATTCCTACGAGCAGTACTTC.

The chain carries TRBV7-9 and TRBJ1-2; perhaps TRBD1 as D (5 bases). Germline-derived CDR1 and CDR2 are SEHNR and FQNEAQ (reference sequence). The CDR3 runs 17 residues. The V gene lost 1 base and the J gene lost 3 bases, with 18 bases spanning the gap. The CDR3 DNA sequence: TGTGCCAGCAGCTTAGGCCTCCTCCGGGGGGAGGACTATGGCTACACCTTC. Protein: CASSLGLLRGEDYGYTF.

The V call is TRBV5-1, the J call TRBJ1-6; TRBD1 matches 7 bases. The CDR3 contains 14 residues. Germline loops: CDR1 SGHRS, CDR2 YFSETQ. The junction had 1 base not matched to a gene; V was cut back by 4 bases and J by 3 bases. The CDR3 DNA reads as TGCGCCAGCAGCCGGGACAGCTATAATTCACCCCTCCACTTT. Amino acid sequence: CASSRDSYNSPLHF.

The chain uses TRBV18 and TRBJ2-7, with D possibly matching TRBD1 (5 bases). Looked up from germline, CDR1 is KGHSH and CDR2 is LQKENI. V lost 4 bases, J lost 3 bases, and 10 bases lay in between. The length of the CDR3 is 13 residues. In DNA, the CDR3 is TGTGCCAGCTCACAGGACACTTACTACGAGCAGTACTTC. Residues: CASSQDTYYEQYF.

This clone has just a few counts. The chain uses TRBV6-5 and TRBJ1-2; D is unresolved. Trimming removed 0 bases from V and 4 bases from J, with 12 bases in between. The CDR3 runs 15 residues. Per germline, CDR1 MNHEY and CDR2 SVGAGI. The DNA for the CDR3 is TGTGCCAGCAGTTACTCGGGCGAGACCGTCTATGGCTACACCTTC. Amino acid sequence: CASSYSGETVYGYTF.